The clone carrying this T cell receptor (beta chain) was recorded only once. The sample is drawn from a study of cytomegalovirus exposure and HLA in healthy donors. Donors came from a validation cohort of over 100 subjects, distinct from the first 666-subject cohort. This CDR3 has 15 residues. Per germline, CDR1 SGDLS and CDR2 YYNGEE. Deletions cut 4 bases from V and 5 bases from J, with 18 bases between. Profiling relied on immunoSEQ multiplex PCR, and the TCRdb table lists in-frame clones only, not all of them. The sample has 300,000 to 400,000 clones, approximately 85% seen once. This receptor was identified in a man under 40 in good health and CMV-seronegative. The J gene is TRBJ1-2, the V gene TRBV9; D is unclear. The sequencing sample was made of PBMCs. CDR3 in amino acids: CASSPQNRLGYGYTF. The DNA for the CDR3 is TGTGCCAGCAGCCCACAAAATCGACTTGGGTATGGCTACACCTTC.